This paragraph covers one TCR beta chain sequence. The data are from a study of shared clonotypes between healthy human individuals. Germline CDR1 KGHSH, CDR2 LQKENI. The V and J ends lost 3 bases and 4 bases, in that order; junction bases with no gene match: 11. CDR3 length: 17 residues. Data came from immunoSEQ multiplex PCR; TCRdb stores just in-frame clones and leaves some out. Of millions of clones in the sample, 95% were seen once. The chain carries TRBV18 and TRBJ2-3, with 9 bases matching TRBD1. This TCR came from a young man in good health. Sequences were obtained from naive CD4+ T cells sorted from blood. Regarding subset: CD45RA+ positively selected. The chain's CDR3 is CASSPLPDRGFADTQYF. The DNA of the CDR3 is TGTGCCAGCTCACCCCTACCTGACAGGGGGTTCGCAGATACGCAGTATTTT.